This section outlines one T cell receptor (beta chain) sequence together with its context. Its antigen is still unknown. No quality values exist for individual bases; no much larger clone is one base distant. This sample stems from a study of immune heterogeneity within non-small cell lung tumors listed by TCRdb under 2018. Context from the whole study: By histology, several squamous cell carcinomas, fewer than twelve non-squamous carcinomas and 1 tumor not otherwise specified were included. TCR repertoire analysis included under 60 tumor loci from under 16 patients, whereas transcriptome data included only about 46 loci from 11 to 12 patients. Neoantigen binding to each patient's HLA alleles was predicted with netMHCpan-3.0 for mutant peptides of 8 to 11 amino acids. To look at intratumoral immune heterogeneity, the study ran whole-exome sequencing, RNA-seq and TCR beta repertoire sequencing on several spatially distinct regions taken from every NSCLC tumor.

The paper as a whole reports these results and caveats: Identical dominant CDR3B clonotypes recurred across loci within a patient, yet different tumor locations also harbored unique high-frequency clones. For the most part, high-frequency TCR beta clonotypes differed from one individual patient to another. Local T-cell repertoire clonality showed a statistically significant but moderate positive correlation with local tumor mutational burden (R 0.3 to 0.4).

The TCR template was genomic DNA extracted from bulk tumor tissue, and approximately 630 ng of gDNA was amplified for each sample. During surgery, multiple biopsies were taken from each primary tumor, with sampling sites spaced as far apart as possible within the tumor mass. Patients in the study cohort, which was described as untreated, were newly diagnosed NSCLC cases going through curative surgery. Donors were about 14 newly diagnosed non-small cell lung cancer patients undergoing surgery with curative intent. A couple of independent pathologists examined the resected tumor masses. Only high-quality DNA and RNA samples were carried forward to sequencing. The TCR beta CDR3 region was amplified with a multiplex PCR system whose first round ran for 10 cycles using 32 V-gene forward primers and 13 J-gene reverse primers. The first PCR round used a QIAGEN Multiplex PCR Kit, and the primer sequences were filed in Chinese patent CN105087789A. Illumina universal primers were added in a second PCR round performed with the Phusion High-Fidelity PCR Kit. Sequencing of the TCR libraries was done on the Illumina HiSeq X Ten platform in paired-end mode with a 151 bp read length. In the paper's pipeline: Cutadapt removed reads without multiplex PCR primers, PEAR merged read pairs, and MiXCR with default settings called CDR3 regions. Shannon entropy measured repertoire diversity, and clonality was calculated as one minus the Shannon entropy divided by the ln of the count of productive unique sequences. Clonotypes present at frequencies of at least 0.5% were defined as dominant or high-frequency T-cell clones. The public reads were run again by TCRdb, first through fastp at Q25 and then through MiXCR, and only productive beta chains were kept. Each record represents a unique CDR3 protein, reported with the most common genes and DNA among its rows. The V and J calls shown here were made by TCRdb, not taken from the authors' results. Present in this sample are about 12,000 distinct CDR3 sequences, 22% of which were seen just once. The ten biggest clones cover roughly 4.2% of the sample.

Its CDR3 holds 13 amino acids, cysteine through phenylalanine. Only the CDR3 region is kept as DNA, spanning 39 bases read in frame from base 1. The germline V gene gives CDR1 as SGHRS and CDR2 as YFSETQ. A distance of 8 bases separates the germline ends of V and J, which lose 0 bases and 8 bases respectively. The sequencing input was lung tumor tissue. The V and J genes are TRBV5-1 and TRBJ1-4, with the D gene call left open. The TCR was taken from a man in his 60s with non-small cell lung cancer. This receptor carries the CDR3 CASSLANTEKLFF. The base sequence is TGCGCCAGCAGCTTGGCCAACACCGAAAAACTGTTTTTT.